This TCR beta chain was retrieved from a study of T-cell reconstitution after alpha-beta-depleted transplantation in children. Study-wide results and limits: High day-60 TCRbeta diversity in some patients came from surviving recipient T cells and thymic progenitors. T-cell counts and diversity at one year following transplant were attributed mainly to newly produced T cells. Expanded clones from the graft, numbering several hundred, reportedly supplied alpha-beta T cells about two months after transplant.

Germline V gene sequence: CDR1 DFQATT, CDR2 SNEGSKA (reference sequence). This CDR3 spans 14 amino acids. V gave up 6 bases and J gave up 1 base, with 13 bases separating them. Only a few counts were recorded for this clonotype. The antigen remains undetermined. During its preparation, the TCRbeta library received unique molecular identifiers. TCRdb reanalysed the PCR reads using MiXCR and keeps one entry per CDR3 protein. This repertoire shows about a million distinct CDR3 sequences, 25% to 30% found once; its top ten account for approximately 30%. The chain is built from TRBV20-1 and TRBJ2-4; D call uncertain. Here the sequenced sample was PBMCs, mostly from graft donor cells, taken 360 days after TCRalphabeta/CD19-depleted stem cell transplant. The TCR was taken from a boy in the first two years of life who had a stem cell transplant for SCID, so the T cells may come from the graft donor. The CDR3 sequence: CSAPSSRAKNIQYF. Written as DNA, the CDR3 is TGCAGTGCCCCCTCGAGTAGGGCCAAAAACATTCAGTACTTC.